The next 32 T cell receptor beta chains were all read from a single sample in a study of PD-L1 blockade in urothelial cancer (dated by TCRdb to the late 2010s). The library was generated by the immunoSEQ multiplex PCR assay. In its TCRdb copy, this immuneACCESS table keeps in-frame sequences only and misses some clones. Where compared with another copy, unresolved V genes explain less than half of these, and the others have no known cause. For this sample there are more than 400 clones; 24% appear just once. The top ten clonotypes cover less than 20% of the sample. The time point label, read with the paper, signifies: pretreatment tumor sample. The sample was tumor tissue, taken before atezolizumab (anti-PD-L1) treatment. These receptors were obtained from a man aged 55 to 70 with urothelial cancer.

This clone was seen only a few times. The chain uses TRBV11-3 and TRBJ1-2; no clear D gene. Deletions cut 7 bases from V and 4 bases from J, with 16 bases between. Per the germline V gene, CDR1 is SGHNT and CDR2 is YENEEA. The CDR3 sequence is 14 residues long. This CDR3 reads CASTIYTDSYGYTF. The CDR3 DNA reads TGTGCCAGCACCATCTACACGGATAGCTATGGCTACACCTTC.

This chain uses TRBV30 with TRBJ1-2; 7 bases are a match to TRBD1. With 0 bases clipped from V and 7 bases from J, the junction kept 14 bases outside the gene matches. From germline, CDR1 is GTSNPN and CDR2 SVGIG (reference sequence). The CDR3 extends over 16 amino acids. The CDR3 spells CAWSVRARGQRSGYTF. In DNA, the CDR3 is TGTGCCTGGAGTGTACGGGCCCGGGGACAGCGAAGTGGCTACACCTTC.

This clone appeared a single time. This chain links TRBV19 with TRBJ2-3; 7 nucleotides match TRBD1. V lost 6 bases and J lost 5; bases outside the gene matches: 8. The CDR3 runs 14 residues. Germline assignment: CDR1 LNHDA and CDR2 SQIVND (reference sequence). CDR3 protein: CASRSRGGGDTQYF. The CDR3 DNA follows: TGTGCCAGTAGGAGTAGAGGGGGCGGAGATACGCAGTATTTT.

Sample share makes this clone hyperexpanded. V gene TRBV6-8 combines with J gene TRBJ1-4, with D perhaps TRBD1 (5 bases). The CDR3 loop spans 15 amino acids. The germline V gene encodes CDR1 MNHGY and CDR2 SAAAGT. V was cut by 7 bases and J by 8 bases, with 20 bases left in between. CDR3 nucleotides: TGTGCCAGCACTAATGCGGGGCTGATCAGGGAAAAACTGTTTTTT. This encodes CASTNAGLIREKLFF.

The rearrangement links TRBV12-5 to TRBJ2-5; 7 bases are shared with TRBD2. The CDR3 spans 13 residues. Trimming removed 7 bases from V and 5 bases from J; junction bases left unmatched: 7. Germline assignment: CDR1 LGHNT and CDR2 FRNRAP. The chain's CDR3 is CASAASGMETQYF. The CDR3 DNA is TGTGCTAGTGCCGCCAGCGGGATGGAGACCCAGTACTTC.

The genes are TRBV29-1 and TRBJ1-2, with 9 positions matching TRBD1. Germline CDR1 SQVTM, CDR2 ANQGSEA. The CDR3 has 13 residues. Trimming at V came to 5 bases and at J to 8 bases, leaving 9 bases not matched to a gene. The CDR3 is CSVPRDRVGGYTF. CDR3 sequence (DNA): TGCAGCGTTCCACGGGACAGGGTAGGAGGCTACACCTTC.

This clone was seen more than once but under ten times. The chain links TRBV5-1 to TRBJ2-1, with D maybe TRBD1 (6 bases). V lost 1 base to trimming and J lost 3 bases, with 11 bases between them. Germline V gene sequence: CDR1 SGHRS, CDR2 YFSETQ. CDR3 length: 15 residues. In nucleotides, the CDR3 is TGCGCCAGCAGCTTGTCTGGGGGCGGCTACAATGAGCAGTTCTTC. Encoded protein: CASSLSGGGYNEQFF.

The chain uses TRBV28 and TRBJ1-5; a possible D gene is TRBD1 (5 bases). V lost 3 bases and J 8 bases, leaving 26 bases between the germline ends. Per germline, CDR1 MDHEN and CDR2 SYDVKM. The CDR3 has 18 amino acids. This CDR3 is CASSLHLTIDSFDKPQHF. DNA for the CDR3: TGTGCCAGCAGTTTGCACCTAACTATCGACAGCTTTGATAAGCCCCAGCATTTT.

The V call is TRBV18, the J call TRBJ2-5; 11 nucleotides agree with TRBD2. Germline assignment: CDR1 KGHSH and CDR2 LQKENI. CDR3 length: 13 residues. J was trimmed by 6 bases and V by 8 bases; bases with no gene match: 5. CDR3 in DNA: TGTGCCAGCACTAGCGGGAGTGAGCAGACCCAGTACTTC. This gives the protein CASTSGSEQTQYF.

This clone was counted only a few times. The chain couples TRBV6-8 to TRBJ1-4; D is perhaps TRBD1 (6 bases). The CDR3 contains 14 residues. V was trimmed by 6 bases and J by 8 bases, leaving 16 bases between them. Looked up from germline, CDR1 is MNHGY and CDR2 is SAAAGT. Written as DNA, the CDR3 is TGTGCCAGCAGGATACAGGGAGGTGACGAAAAACTGTTTTTT. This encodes CASRIQGGDEKLFF.

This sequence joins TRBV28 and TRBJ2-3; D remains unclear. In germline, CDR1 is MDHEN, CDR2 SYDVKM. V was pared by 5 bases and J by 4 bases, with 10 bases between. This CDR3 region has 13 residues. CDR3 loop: CASSPSRPDTQYF. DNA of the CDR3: TGTGCCAGCAGTCCCTCTCGGCCAGATACGCAGTATTTT.

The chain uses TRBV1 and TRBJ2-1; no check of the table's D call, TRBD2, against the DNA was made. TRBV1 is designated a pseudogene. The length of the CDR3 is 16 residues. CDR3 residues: CASSQEGLAGGPGQFF. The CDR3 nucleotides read TGCGCCAGCAGCCAAGAAGGACTAGCGGGAGGGCCCGGGCAGTTCTTC.

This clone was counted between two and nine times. The CDR3 reads CASSPQSLNTEAFF. The CDR3, as DNA: TGTGCCAGCTCACCACAGTCTTTGAACACTGAAGCTTTCTTT. The chain has TRBV18 and TRBJ1-1; the D is unclear. Trimming shortened V by 1 base and J by 0 bases, and 6 bases separated the two germline ends. This CDR3 comprises 14 residues. Germline V gives CDR1 KGHSH, CDR2 LQKENI.

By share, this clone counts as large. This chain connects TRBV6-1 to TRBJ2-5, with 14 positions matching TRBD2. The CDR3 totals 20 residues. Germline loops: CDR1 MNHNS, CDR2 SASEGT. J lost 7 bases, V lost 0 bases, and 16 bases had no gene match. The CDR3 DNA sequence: TGTGCCAGCAGTGAAGCTGTGGGGACTAGCGGGGGAGTGGGGATACGGACCCAGTACTTC. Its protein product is CASSEAVGTSGGVGIRTQYF.

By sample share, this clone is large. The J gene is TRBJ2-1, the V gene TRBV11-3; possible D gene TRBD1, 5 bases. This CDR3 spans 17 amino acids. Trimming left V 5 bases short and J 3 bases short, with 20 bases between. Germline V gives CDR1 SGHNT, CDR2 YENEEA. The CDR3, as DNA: TGTGCCAGCAGCCAAGGGGCCCTTGGGGCTGACTACAATGAGCAGTTCTTC. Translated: CASSQGALGADYNEQFF.

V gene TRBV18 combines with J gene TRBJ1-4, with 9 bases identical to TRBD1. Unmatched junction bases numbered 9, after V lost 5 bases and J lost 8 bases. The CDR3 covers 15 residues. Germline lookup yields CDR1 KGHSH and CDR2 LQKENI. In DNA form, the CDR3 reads TGTGCCAGCTCATCAGAGGGACAGGGTCGGGAAAAACTGTTTTTT. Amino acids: CASSSEGQGREKLFF.

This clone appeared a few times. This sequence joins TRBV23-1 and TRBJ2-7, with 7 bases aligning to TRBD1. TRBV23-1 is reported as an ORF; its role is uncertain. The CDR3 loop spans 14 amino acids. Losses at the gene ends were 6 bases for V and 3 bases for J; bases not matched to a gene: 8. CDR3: CASSPGTVDYEQYF. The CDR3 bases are TGCGCCAGCAGCCCCGGGACAGTAGACTACGAGCAGTACTTC.

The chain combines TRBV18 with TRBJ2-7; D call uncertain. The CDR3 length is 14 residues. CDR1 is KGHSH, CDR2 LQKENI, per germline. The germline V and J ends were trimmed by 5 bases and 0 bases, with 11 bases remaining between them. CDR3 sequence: CASSSGSSSYEQYF. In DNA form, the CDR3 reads TGTGCCAGCTCATCCGGGTCGAGCTCCTACGAGCAGTACTTC.

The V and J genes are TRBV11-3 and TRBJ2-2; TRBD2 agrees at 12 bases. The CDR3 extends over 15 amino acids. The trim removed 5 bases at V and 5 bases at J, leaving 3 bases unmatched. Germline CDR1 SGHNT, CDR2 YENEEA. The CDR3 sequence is CASSPGTSGTGELFF. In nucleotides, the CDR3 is TGTGCCAGCAGCCCTGGGACTAGCGGGACCGGGGAGCTGTTTTTT.

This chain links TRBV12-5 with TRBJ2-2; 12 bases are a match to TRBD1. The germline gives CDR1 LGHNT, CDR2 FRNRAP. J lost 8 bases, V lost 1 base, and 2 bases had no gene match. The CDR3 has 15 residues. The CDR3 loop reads CASGLGDRGQGELFF. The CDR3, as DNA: TGTGCTAGTGGTTTGGGGGACAGGGGGCAAGGGGAGCTGTTTTTT.

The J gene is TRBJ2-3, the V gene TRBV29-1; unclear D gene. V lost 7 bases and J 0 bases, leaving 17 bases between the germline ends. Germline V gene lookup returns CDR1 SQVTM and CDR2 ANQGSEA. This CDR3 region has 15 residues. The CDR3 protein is CSARIRPLSTDTQYF. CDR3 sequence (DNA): TGCAGCGCAAGGATTCGACCCCTTAGCACAGATACGCAGTATTTT.

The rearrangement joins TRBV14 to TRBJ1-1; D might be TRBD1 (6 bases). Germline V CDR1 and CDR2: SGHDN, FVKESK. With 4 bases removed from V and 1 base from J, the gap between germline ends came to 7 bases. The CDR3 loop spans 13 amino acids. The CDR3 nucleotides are TGTGCCAGCAGCCTACAGGGGAACACTGAAGCTTTCTTT. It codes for CASSLQGNTEAFF.

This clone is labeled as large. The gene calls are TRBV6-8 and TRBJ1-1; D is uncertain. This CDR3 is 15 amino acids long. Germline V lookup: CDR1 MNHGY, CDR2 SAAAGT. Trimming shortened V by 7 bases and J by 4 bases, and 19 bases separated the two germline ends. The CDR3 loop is CASISPKPLSTEAFF. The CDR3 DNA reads TGTGCCAGCATTTCACCGAAACCTTTGAGCACTGAAGCTTTCTTT.

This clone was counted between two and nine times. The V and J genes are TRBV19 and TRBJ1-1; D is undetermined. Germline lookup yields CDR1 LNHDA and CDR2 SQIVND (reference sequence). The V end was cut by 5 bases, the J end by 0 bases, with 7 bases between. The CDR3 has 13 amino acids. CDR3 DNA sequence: TGTGCCAGTAGTGAAAGTCTGAACACTGAAGCTTTCTTT. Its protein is CASSESLNTEAFF.

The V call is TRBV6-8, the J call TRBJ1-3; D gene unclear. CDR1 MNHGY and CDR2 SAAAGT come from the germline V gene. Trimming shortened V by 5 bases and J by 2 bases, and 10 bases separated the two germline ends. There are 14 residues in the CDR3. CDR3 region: CASSVVRAGNTIYF. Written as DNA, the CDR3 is TGTGCCAGCAGTGTTGTGAGGGCTGGAAACACCATATATTTT.

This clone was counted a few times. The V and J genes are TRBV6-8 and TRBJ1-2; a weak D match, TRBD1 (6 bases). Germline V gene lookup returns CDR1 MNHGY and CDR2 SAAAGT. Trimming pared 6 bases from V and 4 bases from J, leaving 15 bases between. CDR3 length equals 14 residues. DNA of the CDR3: TGTGCCAGCAGAACACAGGGACTTAGCTATGGCTACACCTTC. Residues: CASRTQGLSYGYTF.

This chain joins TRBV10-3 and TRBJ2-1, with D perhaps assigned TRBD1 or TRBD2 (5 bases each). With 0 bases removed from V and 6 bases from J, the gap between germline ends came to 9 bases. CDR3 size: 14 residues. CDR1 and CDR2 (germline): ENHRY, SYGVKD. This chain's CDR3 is CAISESIGTNEQFF. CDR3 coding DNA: TGTGCCATCAGTGAGTCAATAGGGACCAATGAGCAGTTCTTC.

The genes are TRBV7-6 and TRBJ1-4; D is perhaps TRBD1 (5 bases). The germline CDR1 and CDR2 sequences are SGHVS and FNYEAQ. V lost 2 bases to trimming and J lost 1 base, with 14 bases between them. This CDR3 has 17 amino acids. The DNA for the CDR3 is TGTGCCAGCAGCTTAATGGGTTGGGGGGAAACTAATGAAAAACTGTTTTTT. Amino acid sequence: CASSLMGWGETNEKLFF. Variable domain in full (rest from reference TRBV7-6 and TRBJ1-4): GAGVSQSPRYKVTKRGQDVALRCDPISGHVSLYWYRQALGQGPEFLTYFNYEAQQDKSGLPNDRFSAERPEGSISTLTIQRTEQRDSAMYRCASSLMGWGETNEKLFFGSGTQLSVL.

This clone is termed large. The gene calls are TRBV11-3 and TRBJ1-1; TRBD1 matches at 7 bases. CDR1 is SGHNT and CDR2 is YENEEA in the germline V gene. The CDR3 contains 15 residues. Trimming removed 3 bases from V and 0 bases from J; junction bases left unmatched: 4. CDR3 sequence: CASSFSDRMNTEAFF. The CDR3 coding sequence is TGTGCCAGCAGCTTCTCGGACAGGATGAACACTGAAGCTTTCTTT.

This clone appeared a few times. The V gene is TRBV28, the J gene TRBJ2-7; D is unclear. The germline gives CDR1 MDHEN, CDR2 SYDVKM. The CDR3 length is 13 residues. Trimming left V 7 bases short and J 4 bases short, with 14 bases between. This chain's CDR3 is CASTSGTVYEQYF. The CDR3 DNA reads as TGTGCCAGCACATCGGGTACCGTATACGAGCAGTACTTC.

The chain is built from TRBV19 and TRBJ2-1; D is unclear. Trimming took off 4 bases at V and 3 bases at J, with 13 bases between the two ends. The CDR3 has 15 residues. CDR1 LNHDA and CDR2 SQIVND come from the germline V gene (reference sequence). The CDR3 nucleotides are TGTGCCAGTAGTAAAGCTAGGCTCTACTACAATGAGCAGTTCTTC. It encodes CASSKARLYYNEQFF.

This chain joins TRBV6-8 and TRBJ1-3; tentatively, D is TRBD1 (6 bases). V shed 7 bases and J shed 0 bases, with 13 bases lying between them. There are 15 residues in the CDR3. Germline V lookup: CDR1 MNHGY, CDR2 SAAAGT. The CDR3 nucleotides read TGTGCCAGCAAGCGCCTACAGGGCTCTGGAAACACCATATATTTT. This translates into CASKRLQGSGNTIYF.